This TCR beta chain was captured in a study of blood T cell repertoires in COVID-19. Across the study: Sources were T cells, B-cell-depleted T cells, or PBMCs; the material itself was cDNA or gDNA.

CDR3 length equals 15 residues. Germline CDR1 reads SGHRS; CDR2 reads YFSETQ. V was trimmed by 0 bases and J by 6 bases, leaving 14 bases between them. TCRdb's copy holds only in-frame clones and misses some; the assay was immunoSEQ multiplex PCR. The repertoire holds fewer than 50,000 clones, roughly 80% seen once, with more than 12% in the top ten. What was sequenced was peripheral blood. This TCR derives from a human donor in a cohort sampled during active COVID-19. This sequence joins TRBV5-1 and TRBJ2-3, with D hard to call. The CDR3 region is CASSLEFGRLDTQYF. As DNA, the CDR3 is TGCGCCAGCAGCTTGGAGTTTGGTAGACTTGATACGCAGTATTTT.